The clone carrying this T cell receptor beta chain appeared once. This specimen belongs to a study of blood T cell repertoires in COVID-19. Study information: Collection of acute and convalescent COVID-19 samples took place in the United States, Italy and Spain. From T cells, B-cell-depleted T cells, or PBMCs came the material, which was cDNA or gDNA.

Source study methods: Cell counts per sample came from amplifying reference gene primers. Repertoires were generated with immunoSEQ multiplex PCR, while TCRdb's copy carries only in-frame clones and drops some. V, J and clone size derive from that table, while D and trimming were established from the DNA sequence. The data contain 110,000 to 150,000 clones, about 82% of them singletons. Trimming cost V 5 bases and J 2 bases, with 4 bases left between them. CDR3 size: 12 residues. The TCR comes from a man aged 45-65 years with acute or convalescent COVID-19. This rearrangement joins TRBV12-3 or TRBV12-4 to TRBJ1-5; no definite D call. The sample was peripheral blood. CDR3 region: CASSPRNQPQHF. The CDR3 DNA sequence: TGTGCCAGCAGTCCTCGCAATCAGCCCCAGCATTTT.